This T cell receptor beta chain was observed in a study of cytomegalovirus exposure and HLA in healthy donors. A multiplex PCR was run with 60 Vbeta primers and 13 Jbeta primers. Repertoires were generated with immunoSEQ multiplex PCR, while TCRdb's copy carries only in-frame clones and drops some. The sample yields some 120,000 clones, 8.5% seen once. The CDR3 covers 17 residues. General observations from the study: Sequencing likely caused a cluster of highly shared sequence variants.

As concerns this clone: Its target is not known.

The material sequenced was PBMCs. This TCR derives from a man aged 40-50 years in good health and CMV-seronegative. The rearrangement uses TRBV21-1 and TRBJ1-3; TRBD1, the D gene given by the table, was not confirmed from the DNA. TRBV21-1 represents a pseudogene. The CDR3 sequence is CASSKGGRTGIGNTIYF. The DNA of the CDR3 is TGTGCCAGCAGCAAAGGGGGAAGGACAGGAATCGGAAACACCATATATTTT.